This TCR beta chain was sequenced for a study of cytomegalovirus exposure and HLA in healthy donors. PCR employed 60 Vbeta and 13 Jbeta primers. Profiling relied on immunoSEQ multiplex PCR, and the TCRdb table lists in-frame clones only, not all of them. Of some 110,000 clones in the sample, roughly 82% are singletons; the top ten hold under 2%. Each donor was healthy, and each was a bone marrow donor. Germline CDR1 and CDR2: MNHEY and SVGAGI. V lost 6 bases to trimming and J lost 9 bases, with 12 bases between them. CDR3 length equals 13 residues. This chain joins TRBV6-5 and TRBJ1-6, with no clear D. The source material was PBMCs. This clonotype was obtained from a man aged 45-65 years in good health and CMV-seronegative. CDR3: CASSPTLSSPLHF. CDR3 nucleotide sequence: TGTGCCAGCAGCCCAACCCTAAGTTCACCCCTCCACTTT.